The next 31 T cell receptor beta chains were all read from a single sample in a study of CD8 T cells in Susac syndrome. Roughly 0.45 to 1 ug RNA was reverse transcribed with random hexamers. TCRdb re-called the immunoSEQ multiplex PCR reads with MiXCR, one entry per CDR3 protein. The sample lists about 290,000 distinct CDR3 sequences, 70% to 90% occurring once. Material for sequencing was CD8+ T cells from PBMCs. The receptor set was obtained from a human donor with multiple sclerosis.

V is TRBV28 and J is TRBJ1-2; D remains ambiguous. Germline V gene sequence: CDR1 MDHEN, CDR2 SYDVKM. Deletions cut 2 bases from V and 1 base from J, with 11 bases between. The CDR3 runs to 15 residues. CDR3 protein: CASSLETLFNYGYTF. In DNA form, the CDR3 reads TGTGCCAGCAGTTTAGAGACCCTCTTTAACTATGGCTACACCTTC.

The chain couples TRBV7-9 to TRBJ2-7; D perhaps matches TRBD2 (6 bases). Between the trimmed V and J ends, which lost 5 bases and 6 bases, there was a span of 14 bases. This CDR3 region has 13 residues. The V gene's germline CDR1 is SEHNR and CDR2 FQNEAQ (reference sequence). CDR3 sequence (DNA): TGTGCCAGCAGCCAATACGCGGGACGCGAGCAGTACTTC. It codes for CASSQYAGREQYF.

The chain has TRBV4-2 and TRBJ2-3; 9 positions match TRBD2. The length of the CDR3 is 16 residues. Germline values: CDR1 LGHNA, CDR2 YNFKEQ. V was pared by 2 bases and J by 2 bases, with 5 bases of the junction left unmatched. CDR3 in amino acids: CASSQPLAGDTDTQYF. CDR3 DNA: TGTGCCAGCAGCCAACCTTTAGCGGGGGACACAGATACGCAGTATTTT.

As DNA, the CDR3 is TGTGCCAGCAGCCAAGGTGGGCGGGGGGGCAACACAGATACGCAGTATTTT. Amino acids: CASSQGGRGGNTDTQYF. The rearrangement links TRBV3-1 to TRBJ2-3, with TRBD2 identical over 9 bases. Per the germline V gene, CDR1 is LGHDT and CDR2 is YNNKEL (reference sequence). The CDR3 runs to 17 residues. Unmatched junction bases numbered 7, after V lost 1 base and J lost 2 bases.

This chain connects TRBV27 to TRBJ2-7; 9 bases fit TRBD1. The J segment lost 3 bases and the V segment lost 6 bases, leaving 9 bases of the junction unmatched. This CDR3 contains 15 residues. In germline, CDR1 is MNHEY, CDR2 SMNVEV (reference sequence). CDR3 sequence reads: CASRWEGTGYYEQYF. CDR3 in DNA: TGTGCCAGCAGATGGGAGGGGACAGGGTACTACGAGCAGTACTTC.

Written as DNA, the CDR3 is TGTGCCAGCAGCTCAAATGCCATCGGGTCTGGGGCCAACGTCCTGACTTTC. It is translated as CASSSNAIGSGANVLTF. V is TRBV7-9 and J is TRBJ2-6; the D is unclear. Germline V CDR1 and CDR2: SEHNR, FQNEAQ (reference sequence). This CDR3 region has 17 residues. V was trimmed by 4 bases and J by 1 base, leaving 14 bases between them.

This clonotype was seen a few times. The V gene is TRBV30, the J gene TRBJ2-1; maybe TRBD2 (5 bases). The CDR3 contains 14 residues. V was shortened by 8 bases and J by 10 bases, with 24 bases between the two germline ends. Germline CDR1 is GTSNPN and CDR2 is SVGIG (reference sequence). CDR3 amino acids: CAAPMGHLGGEQFF. In DNA form, the CDR3 reads TGTGCCGCCCCTATGGGCCACCTTGGAGGAGAGCAGTTCTTC.

This chain uses TRBV12-3 or TRBV12-4 with TRBJ2-7; no reliable D call. Trimming pared 2 bases from V and 6 bases from J, leaving 14 bases between. This CDR3 is 14 amino acids long. The DNA for the CDR3 is TGTGCCAGCAGTTTACGGTGGGTTGCTAGCGAGCAGTACTTC. Encoded protein: CASSLRWVASEQYF.

V and J are TRBV7-2 and TRBJ1-1; D call uncertain. CDR3 length: 15 residues. Germline-derived CDR1 and CDR2 are SGHTA and FQGNSA. Between the trimmed V and J ends, which lost 3 bases and 0 bases, there was a span of 11 bases. This CDR3 reads CASSFGSGMNTEAFF. DNA for the CDR3: TGTGCCAGCAGCTTCGGCTCGGGCATGAACACTGAAGCTTTCTTT.

The rearrangement uses TRBV23-1 and TRBJ1-3; no reliable D call. TRBV23-1 is an open reading frame whose function is uncertain. This CDR3 spans 14 amino acids. V lost 2 bases to trimming and J lost 0 bases, with 5 bases between them. The CDR3 coding sequence is TGCGCCAGCAGTCAAGCCAGCTCTGGAAACACCATATATTTT. Translated, it gives CASSQASSGNTIYF.

The V and J genes are TRBV14 and TRBJ2-1, with a tentative D call TRBD1 (5 bases). CDR1 and CDR2 from the germline V gene are SGHDN and FVKESK. Trimming took off 1 base at V and 7 bases at J, with 5 bases between the two ends. The CDR3 is 12 amino acids. DNA of the CDR3: TGTGCCAGCAGCCAAGCAGGGAATGAGCAGTTCTTC. This gives the protein CASSQAGNEQFF.

The chain links TRBV4-3 to TRBJ1-5; D may be TRBD1 (6 bases). Germline V gene data show CDR1 as LGHNA and CDR2 as YSLEER. Between the trimmed V and J ends, which lost 2 bases and 4 bases, there was a span of 12 bases. The length of the CDR3 is 15 residues. DNA of the CDR3: TGCGCCAGCAGCCAAAGATGGCAGGGGAATCAGCCCCAGCATTTT. Translation: CASSQRWQGNQPQHF.

This clonotype was detected once. The chain employs TRBV19 and TRBJ2-2; a weak D match, TRBD1 (6 bases). Trimming removed 1 base from V and 3 bases from J, with 18 bases in between. This CDR3 comprises 18 residues. Germline V gene lookup returns CDR1 LNHDA and CDR2 SQIVND (reference sequence). CDR3: CASSIAQGPEVDTGELFF. For the CDR3, the DNA is TGTGCCAGTAGTATAGCCCAGGGGCCCGAGGTAGACACCGGGGAGCTGTTTTTT.

The CDR3 DNA is TGCAGTGCCGATTCTAGCGGGGGCTTCGGAGAGCAGTACTTC. Its protein is CSADSSGGFGEQYF. The chain employs TRBV20-1 and TRBJ2-7; 10 bases match TRBD2. The CDR3 covers 14 residues. V was clipped by 6 bases and J by 7 bases; unmatched bases: 12. CDR1 and CDR2 from the germline V gene are DFQATT and SNEGSKA (reference sequence).

J is TRBJ2-5 and V is TRBV30; TRBD1 aligns across 7 bases. V trimming: 7 bases; J trimming: 2 bases; junction bases outside the gene matches: 7. From germline, CDR1 is GTSNPN and CDR2 SVGIG (reference sequence). This CDR3 spans 13 amino acids. CDR3 protein: CASKWDSQETQYF. In nucleotides, the CDR3 is TGTGCCTCAAAGTGGGACAGTCAAGAGACCCAGTACTTC.

This chain links TRBV2 with TRBJ2-5; 9 bases match TRBD1. Trimming at V came to 7 bases and at J to 2 bases, leaving 5 bases not matched to a gene. The CDR3 contains 14 residues. Germline loops: CDR1 SNHLY, CDR2 FYNNEI. As DNA, the CDR3 is TGTGCCAGCACGCAGACAGGGGGACAAGAGACCCAGTACTTC. This codes for CASTQTGGQETQYF.

The table lists this clonotype with a count of one. The chain recombines TRBV7-9 with TRBJ1-5; possibly TRBD1 for D (5 bases). The CDR3 sequence is 16 residues long. V was pared by 4 bases and J by 4 bases, with 17 bases between. The V gene's germline CDR1 is SEHNR and CDR2 FQNEAQ (reference sequence). CDR3 DNA: TGTGCCAGCAGCTCACCGGGGACTGAGAGGAATCAGCCCCAGCATTTT. This encodes CASSSPGTERNQPQHF.

The gene calls are TRBV6-5 and TRBJ2-4, with 10 bases identical to TRBD2. This CDR3 has 17 residues. Germline CDR1 MNHEY, CDR2 SVGAGI. Losses at the gene ends were 0 bases for V and 7 bases for J; bases not matched to a gene: 9. Here the CDR3 DNA reads TGTGCCAGCAGTTACTCGGAGGGGCTAGCGGGAGCCAACATTCAGTACTTC. It specifies CASSYSEGLAGANIQYF.

The chain recombines TRBV7-8 with TRBJ2-5; 10 bases agree with TRBD1. The germline V gene encodes CDR1 SGHVS and CDR2 FQNEAQ. Trimming removed 2 bases from V and 2 bases from J; junction bases left unmatched: 14. The CDR3 is 19 amino acids. DNA for the CDR3: TGTGCCAGCAGCTTATTGGTCTTCCGTCTGGACAGGGGGCAAGAGACCCAGTACTTC. Translation: CASSLLVFRLDRGQETQYF.

The CDR3 reads CASSSVPYEQYF. CDR3 coding DNA: TGTGCCAGCAGCTCTGTGCCCTACGAGCAGTACTTC. The chain recombines TRBV7-9 with TRBJ2-7; the D is unclear. Trimming removed 4 bases from V and 2 bases from J, with 6 bases in between. Germline CDR1 and CDR2: SEHNR and FQNEAQ (reference sequence). The CDR3 runs to 12 residues.

V is TRBV2 and J is TRBJ2-3; possible D gene TRBD2, 6 bases. Trimming stripped 6 bases from V and 3 bases from J, with 19 bases between. The CDR3 runs to 16 residues. The V gene's germline CDR1 is SNHLY and CDR2 FYNNEI. This CDR3 reads CASRAPGAEGTDTQYF. CDR3 bases: TGTGCCAGCAGGGCCCCCGGAGCGGAGGGTACAGATACGCAGTATTTT.

This chain links TRBV29-1 with TRBJ2-7, with 7 bases that match TRBD1. The trim removed 6 bases at V and 1 base at J, leaving 9 bases unmatched. The CDR3 totals 14 residues. Germline V gene data show CDR1 as SQVTM and CDR2 as ANQGSEA. The DNA for the CDR3 is TGCAGCGTCCAAGGATGGACAGGATCCTACGAGCAGTACTTC. Translated, it gives CSVQGWTGSYEQYF.

The V gene is TRBV20-1, the J gene TRBJ2-5; 7 bases are a match to TRBD1. Germline V gene data show CDR1 as DFQATT and CDR2 as SNEGSKA (reference sequence). The CDR3 is 15 residues long. With V trimmed by 0 bases and J by 5 bases, 9 bases remained unmatched. The CDR3 region has the DNA TGCAGTGCTAGAGATAGGGACAGCCAGGGGGAGACCCAGTACTTC. Translating gives CSARDRDSQGETQYF.

This CDR3 reads CASSSTPTSGAYEQYF. The CDR3 coding sequence is TGCGCCAGCAGCTCCACGCCGACTAGCGGAGCCTACGAGCAGTACTTC. This chain links TRBV5-1 with TRBJ2-7, with TRBD2 matching over 9 bases. This CDR3 is built from 16 residues. Germline CDR1 SGHRS, CDR2 YFSETQ. J gave up 2 bases and V 3 bases, and 9 bases lay outside the gene matches.

V is TRBV7-3 and J is TRBJ2-1; D is possibly TRBD2 (6 bases). V lost 0 bases and J 4 bases, leaving 13 bases between the germline ends. The germline CDR1 and CDR2 sequences are SGHTA and FQGTGA. This CDR3 region has 16 residues. The CDR3 coding sequence is TGTGCCAGCAGCTTAACGTCCGCAGGGACTTACAATGAGCAGTTCTTC. This encodes CASSLTSAGTYNEQFF.

The V call is TRBV7-9, the J call TRBJ2-3; no definite D call. Per the germline V gene, CDR1 is SEHNR and CDR2 is FQNEAQ (reference sequence). V gave up 6 bases and J gave up 2 bases, with 12 bases separating them. The CDR3 sequence is 14 residues long. For the CDR3, the DNA is TGTGCCAGCAGAGACGGGTTAAACACAGATACGCAGTATTTT. Translating it yields CASRDGLNTDTQYF.

The chain carries TRBV2 and TRBJ2-1; TRBD2 matches 13 bases. The CDR3 totals 14 residues. Per the germline V gene, CDR1 is SNHLY and CDR2 is FYNNEI. The J segment lost 7 bases and the V segment lost 8 bases, leaving 5 bases of the junction unmatched. The CDR3 nucleotides read TGTGCCAGCCTTAGGGGACTAGCGGGAAATGAGCAGTTCTTC. This gives the protein CASLRGLAGNEQFF.

In regard to this clonotype: Mismatch with germline at one junction end may stem from a read error. The chain links TRBV7-9 to TRBJ2-1; the D gene is possibly TRBD2 (7 bases). Looked up from germline, CDR1 is SEHNR and CDR2 is FQNEAQ (reference sequence). The CDR3 spans 15 residues. As DNA, the CDR3 is TGTGCCAGCAGCCCGCGGGGGCCTGGATACAATGAGCAGCTCTTC. It translates to CASSPRGPGYNEQLF.

This clonotype was found once. The chain combines TRBV20-1 with TRBJ2-1; D is undetermined. Germline values: CDR1 DFQATT, CDR2 SNEGSKA (reference sequence). This CDR3 comprises 16 residues. The V end lost 1 base, the J end lost 0 bases, and 13 bases lay between the germline ends. CDR3 in amino acids: CSARGTGGSSYNEQFF. CDR3 in DNA: TGCAGTGCTAGAGGAACGGGCGGTAGCTCCTACAATGAGCAGTTCTTC.

The chain couples TRBV27 to TRBJ2-3, with 7 bases lining up with TRBD2. V dropped 5 bases and J dropped 1; count of bases not matched to a gene: 9. The CDR3 extends over 16 amino acids. Germline V gene data show CDR1 as MNHEY and CDR2 as SMNVEV (reference sequence). The CDR3 bases are TGTGCCAGCAGTCCCCTGACTAGCCTAGGCACAGATACGCAGTATTTT. Amino acids: CASSPLTSLGTDTQYF.

The chain recombines TRBV6-5 with TRBJ2-6; a weak D match, TRBD1 (6 bases). CDR3 length: 18 amino acids. CDR1 is MNHEY, CDR2 SVGAGI, per germline. V was pared by 0 bases and J by 1 base, with 13 bases between. The CDR3 loop reads CASSYSTGRVSGANVLTF. The CDR3 coding sequence is TGTGCCAGCAGTTACTCGACAGGTCGTGTTTCTGGGGCCAACGTCCTGACTTTC.